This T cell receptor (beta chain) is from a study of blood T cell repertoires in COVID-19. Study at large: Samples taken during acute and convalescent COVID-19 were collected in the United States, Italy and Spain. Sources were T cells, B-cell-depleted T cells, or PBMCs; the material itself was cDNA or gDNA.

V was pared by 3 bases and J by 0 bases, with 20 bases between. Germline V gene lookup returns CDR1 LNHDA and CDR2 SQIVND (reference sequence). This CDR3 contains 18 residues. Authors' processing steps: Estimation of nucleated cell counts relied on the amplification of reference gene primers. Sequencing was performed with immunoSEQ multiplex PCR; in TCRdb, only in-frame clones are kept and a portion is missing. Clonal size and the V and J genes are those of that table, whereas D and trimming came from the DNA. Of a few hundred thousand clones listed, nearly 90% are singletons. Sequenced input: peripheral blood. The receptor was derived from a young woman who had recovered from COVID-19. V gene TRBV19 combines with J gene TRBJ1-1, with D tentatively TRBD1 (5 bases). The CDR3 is CASSISGGVLGLNTEAFF. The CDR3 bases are TGTGCCAGTAGTATTTCTGGGGGGGTCCTTGGGCTGAACACTGAAGCTTTCTTT.